A selection of T cell receptor beta chains follows, all from one sample in a study of glioma-infiltrating T cells after dendritic cell vaccination. Clones were read by immunoSEQ multiplex PCR, and TCRdb kept only the in-frame ones, dropping some. The sample includes around 60,000 clones, 70% to 90% of them seen just once. The sample here was blood, taken after dendritic cell vaccination. Receptors originate from a human donor with glioblastoma. Both conserved end residues are part of each CDR3. A D gene is named only where the DNA matches it firmly. Clone sizes are given selectively: once, few, many, or a class where the clone is expanded.

CDR3 protein: CASSSRDFNYEQYF; CDR3 DNA: TGTGCCAGCAGTTCACGGGACTTTAACTACGAGCAGTACTTC; V gene: TRBV6-5; D gene: .; J gene: TRBJ2-7; clone size: .
CDR3 protein: CASRKTEQEQFF; CDR3 DNA: TGTGCCAGCAGAAAGACGGAGCAGGAGCAGTTCTTC; V gene: TRBV28; D gene: .; J gene: TRBJ2-1; clone size: .
CDR3 protein: CASSQARNEQFF; CDR3 DNA: TGCGCCAGCAGCCAAGCCCGGAATGAGCAGTTCTTC; V gene: TRBV4-3; D gene: .; J gene: TRBJ2-1; clone size: .
CDR3 protein: CASSSFSGGAQETQYF; CDR3 DNA: TGTGCCAGCAGCTCTTTTAGCGGGGGAGCCCAAGAGACCCAGTACTTC; V gene: TRBV7-8; D gene: TRBD2; J gene: TRBJ2-5; clone size: .
CDR3 protein: CAWSVVGGEAYYGYTF; CDR3 DNA: TGTGCCTGGAGTGTGGTAGGTGGGGAGGCATACTATGGCTACACCTTC; V gene: TRBV30; D gene: .; J gene: TRBJ1-2; clone size: .
CDR3 protein: CASSQELGAYGYGYTF; CDR3 DNA: TGCGCCAGCAGCCAAGAGTTGGGGGCCTACGGCTATGGCTACACCTTC; V gene: TRBV4-3; D gene: .; J gene: TRBJ1-2; clone size: once
CDR3 protein: CASSLTEGGTGELFF; CDR3 DNA: TGTGCCAGCAGCCTCACCGAGGGAGGCACCGGGGAGCTGTTTTTT; V gene: TRBV7-2; D gene: .; J gene: TRBJ2-2; clone size: .
CDR3 protein: CASTAGYYGYTF; CDR3 DNA: TGTGCCAGCACTGCGGGGTACTATGGCTACACCTTC; V gene: TRBV28; D gene: .; J gene: TRBJ1-2; clone size: .
CDR3 protein: CASTPRGLAGEQYF; CDR3 DNA: TGTGCCAGCACCCCTAGGGGACTAGCAGGGGAGCAGTACTTC; V gene: TRBV2; D gene: TRBD2; J gene: TRBJ2-7; clone size: few
CDR3 protein: CASSSTGIGQPQHF; CDR3 DNA: TGTGCCAGCAGTTCGACAGGGATAGGACAGCCCCAGCATTTT; V gene: TRBV6-6; D gene: TRBD1; J gene: TRBJ1-5; clone size: .
CDR3 protein: CASSDFTRYVYGYTF; CDR3 DNA: TGCGCCAGCAGTGACTTCACGCGGTACGTGTATGGCTACACCTTC; V gene: TRBV10-2; D gene: .; J gene: TRBJ1-2; clone size: .
CDR3 protein: CASSLGTGLYYEQYF; CDR3 DNA: TGCGCCAGCAGCTTGGGGACAGGGCTTTACTACGAGCAGTACTTC; V gene: TRBV5-1; D gene: TRBD1; J gene: TRBJ2-7; clone size: .
CDR3 protein: CASSELAGGSLYEQYF; CDR3 DNA: TGTGCCAGCAGTGAACTAGCGGGGGGTTCTCTCTACGAGCAGTACTTC; V gene: TRBV6-1; D gene: TRBD2; J gene: TRBJ2-7; clone size: .
CDR3 protein: CASSPWTSGTDTQYF; CDR3 DNA: TGTGCCAGCAGTCCATGGACTAGCGGCACAGATACGCAGTATTTT; V gene: TRBV7-2; D gene: TRBD2; J gene: TRBJ2-3; clone size: few
CDR3 protein: CASSLPGLQETQYF; CDR3 DNA: TGTGCTAGCAGCCTTCCGGGACTACAAGAGACCCAGTACTTC; V gene: TRBV7-7; D gene: TRBD2; J gene: TRBJ2-5; clone size: .
CDR3 protein: CASSPQRQGLDSPLHF; CDR3 DNA: TGTGCCAGCAGTCCCCAGAGACAGGGATTGGATTCACCCCTCCACTTT; V gene: TRBV27; D gene: TRBD1; J gene: TRBJ1-6; clone size: .
CDR3 protein: CASSSTRGPYEQYF; CDR3 DNA: TGTGCCAGCAGCTCGACTAGGGGACCCTACGAGCAGTACTTC; V gene: TRBV5-4; D gene: .; J gene: TRBJ2-7; clone size: .
CDR3 protein: CASSPQGSANSPLHF; CDR3 DNA: TGTGCCAGCAGCCCCCAGGGGAGTGCTAATTCACCCCTCCACTTT; V gene: TRBV7-9; D gene: .; J gene: TRBJ1-6; clone size: few
CDR3 protein: CASTLSGGAYNEQFF; CDR3 DNA: TGTGCCAGCACCCTTAGCGGGGGGGCGTATAATGAGCAGTTCTTC; V gene: TRBV28; D gene: TRBD2; J gene: TRBJ2-1; clone size: once
CDR3 protein: CASSRRDRVYNEQFF; CDR3 DNA: TGTGCCAGCAGTCGACGGGACAGGGTCTACAATGAGCAGTTCTTC; V gene: TRBV6-5; D gene: TRBD1; J gene: TRBJ2-1; clone size: once
CDR3 protein: CAWSSTSGGKLFF; CDR3 DNA: TGTGCCTGGAGTTCCACGTCAGGGGGAAAACTGTTTTTT; V gene: TRBV30; D gene: TRBD1; J gene: TRBJ1-4; clone size: .
CDR3 protein: CASSESGNQPQHF; CDR3 DNA: TGCGCCAGCAGTGAGAGCGGCAATCAGCCCCAGCATTTT; V gene: TRBV10-2; D gene: .; J gene: TRBJ1-5; clone size: .